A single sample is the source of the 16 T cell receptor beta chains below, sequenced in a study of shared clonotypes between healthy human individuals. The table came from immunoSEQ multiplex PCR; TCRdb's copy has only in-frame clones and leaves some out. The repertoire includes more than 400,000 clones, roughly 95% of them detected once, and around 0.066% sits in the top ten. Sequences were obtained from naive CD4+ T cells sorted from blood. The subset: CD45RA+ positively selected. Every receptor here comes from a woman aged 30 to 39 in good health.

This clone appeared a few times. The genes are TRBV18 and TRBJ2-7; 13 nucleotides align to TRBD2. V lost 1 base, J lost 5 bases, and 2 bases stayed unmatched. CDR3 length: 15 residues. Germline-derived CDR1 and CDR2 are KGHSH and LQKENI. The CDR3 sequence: CASSPQGLAGDEQYF. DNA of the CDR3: TGTGCCAGCTCACCACAAGGACTAGCGGGAGACGAGCAGTACTTC. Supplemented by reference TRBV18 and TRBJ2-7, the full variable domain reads NAGVMQNPRHLVRRRGQEARLRCSPMKGHSHVYWYRQLPEEGLKFMVYLQKENIIDESGMPKERFSAEFPKEGPSILRIQQVVRGDSAAYFCASSPQGLAGDEQYFGPGTRLTVT.

The CDR3 DNA follows: TGCGCCAGCAGCCTACGACAGGGGACAATCGGAAACACCATATATTTT. Translated: CASSLRQGTIGNTIYF. The gene calls are TRBV5-1 and TRBJ1-3, with TRBD1 matching over 8 bases. Per the germline V gene, CDR1 is SGHRS and CDR2 is YFSETQ. CDR3 size: 16 residues. J was trimmed by 4 bases and V by 4 bases; bases with no gene match: 10.

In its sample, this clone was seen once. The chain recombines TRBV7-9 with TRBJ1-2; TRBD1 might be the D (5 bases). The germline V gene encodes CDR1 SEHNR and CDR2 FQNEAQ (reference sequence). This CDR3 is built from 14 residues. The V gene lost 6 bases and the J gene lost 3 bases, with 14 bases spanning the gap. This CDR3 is CASRVGQGDYGYTF. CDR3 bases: TGTGCCAGCAGGGTGGGCCAGGGTGACTATGGCTACACCTTC.

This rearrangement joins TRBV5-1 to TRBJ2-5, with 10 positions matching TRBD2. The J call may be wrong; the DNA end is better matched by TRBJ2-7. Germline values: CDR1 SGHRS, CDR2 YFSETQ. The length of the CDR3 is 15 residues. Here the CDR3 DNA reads TGCGCCAGCAGCTGGGGGACTAGCGTGGCCTACGAGCAGTACTTC. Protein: CASSWGTSVAYEQYF.

The CDR3 coding sequence is TGTGCCAGCTCACGAGCCGGGACTCCGACCGTTGGTATGGAAGCTTTCTTT. Translation gives CASSRAGTPTVGMEAFF. V usage is TRBV18 and J usage is TRBJ1-1, with D tentatively TRBD1 (5 bases). V lost 4 bases, J lost 8 bases, and 26 bases lay in between. The CDR3 sequence is 17 residues long. CDR1 is KGHSH and CDR2 is LQKENI in the germline V gene.

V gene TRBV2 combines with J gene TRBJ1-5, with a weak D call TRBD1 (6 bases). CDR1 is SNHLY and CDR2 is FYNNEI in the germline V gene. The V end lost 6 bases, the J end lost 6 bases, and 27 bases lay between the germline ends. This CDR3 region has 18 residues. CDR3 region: CASRTREEGRVTGQPQHF. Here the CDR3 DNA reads TGTGCCAGCAGGACCCGAGAAGAAGGCAGGGTGACAGGTCAGCCCCAGCATTTT. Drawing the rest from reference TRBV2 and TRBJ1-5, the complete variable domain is EPEVTQTPSHQVTQMGQEVILRCVPISNHLYFYWYRQILGQKVEFLVSFYNNEISEKSEIFDDQFSVERPDGSNFTLKIRSTKLEDSAMYFCASRTREEGRVTGQPQHFGDGTRLSIL.

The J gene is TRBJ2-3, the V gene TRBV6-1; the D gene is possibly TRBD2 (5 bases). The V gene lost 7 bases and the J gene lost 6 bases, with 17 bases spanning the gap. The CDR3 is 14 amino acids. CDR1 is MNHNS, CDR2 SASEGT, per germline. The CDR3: CASILQGRGDTQYF. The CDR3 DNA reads TGTGCCAGCATACTTCAAGGGAGAGGGGATACGCAGTATTTT.

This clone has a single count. The CDR3 loop reads CASSLAEDRGAYEQYF. CDR3 DNA: TGCGCCAGCAGCTTGGCCGAGGACAGGGGGGCCTACGAGCAGTACTTC. This chain links TRBV5-1 with TRBJ2-5, with TRBD1 matching 10 bases. Near its end, the DNA agrees better with TRBJ2-7, so the J call may be wrong. CDR3 size: 16 residues. The V gene's germline CDR1 is SGHRS and CDR2 YFSETQ.

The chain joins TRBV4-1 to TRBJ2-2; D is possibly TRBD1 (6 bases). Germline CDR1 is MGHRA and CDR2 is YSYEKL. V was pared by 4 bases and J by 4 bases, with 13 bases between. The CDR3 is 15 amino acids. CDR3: CASSRTGTGTGELFF. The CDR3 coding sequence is TGCGCCAGCAGCCGTACAGGGACCGGCACCGGGGAGCTGTTTTTT.

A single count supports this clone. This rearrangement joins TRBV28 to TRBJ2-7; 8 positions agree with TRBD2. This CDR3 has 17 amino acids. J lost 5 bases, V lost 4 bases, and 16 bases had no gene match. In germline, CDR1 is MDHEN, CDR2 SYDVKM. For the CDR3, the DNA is TGTGCCAGCAGTTATACGTTTAGCGGGAAGTTGCCTGACGAGCAGTACTTC. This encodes CASSYTFSGKLPDEQYF. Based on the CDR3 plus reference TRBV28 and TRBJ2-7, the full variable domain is DVKVTQSSRYLVKRTGEKVFLECVQDMDHENMFWYRQDPGLGLRLIYFSYDVKMKEKGDIPEGYSVSREKKERFSLILESASTNQTSMYLCASSYTFSGKLPDEQYFGPGTRLTVT.

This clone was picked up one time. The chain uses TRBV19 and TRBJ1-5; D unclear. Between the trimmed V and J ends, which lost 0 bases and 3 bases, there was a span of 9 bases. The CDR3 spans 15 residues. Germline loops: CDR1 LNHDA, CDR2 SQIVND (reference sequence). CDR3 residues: CASSIDRAPNQPQHF. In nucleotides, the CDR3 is TGTGCCAGTAGTATAGATCGGGCTCCCAATCAGCCCCAGCATTTT.

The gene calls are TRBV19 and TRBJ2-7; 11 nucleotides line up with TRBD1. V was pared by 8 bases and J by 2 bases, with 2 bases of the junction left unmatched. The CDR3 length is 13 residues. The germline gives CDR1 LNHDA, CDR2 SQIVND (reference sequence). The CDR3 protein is CASGGQGAYEQYF. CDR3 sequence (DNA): TGTGCCAGTGGGGGACAGGGGGCCTACGAGCAGTACTTC.

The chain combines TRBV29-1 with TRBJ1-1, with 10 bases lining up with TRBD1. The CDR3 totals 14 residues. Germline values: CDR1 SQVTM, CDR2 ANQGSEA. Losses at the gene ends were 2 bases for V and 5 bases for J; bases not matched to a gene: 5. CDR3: CSVEKTGGETEAFF. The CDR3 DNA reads TGCAGCGTTGAAAAGACAGGGGGCGAAACTGAAGCTTTCTTT.

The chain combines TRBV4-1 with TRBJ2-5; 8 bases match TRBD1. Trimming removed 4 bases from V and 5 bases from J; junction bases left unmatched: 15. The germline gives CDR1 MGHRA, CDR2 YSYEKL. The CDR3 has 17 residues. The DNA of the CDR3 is TGCGCCAGCAGCCCCGGACAGGGCGGAGGGGTCTGGGAGACCCAGTACTTC. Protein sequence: CASSPGQGGGVWETQYF.

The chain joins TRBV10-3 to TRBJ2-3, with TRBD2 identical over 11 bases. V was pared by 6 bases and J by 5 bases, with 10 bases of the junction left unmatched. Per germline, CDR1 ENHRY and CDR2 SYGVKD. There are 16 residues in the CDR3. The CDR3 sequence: CAIRDPTSGSGDTQYF. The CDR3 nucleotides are TGTGCCATCAGGGACCCAACTAGCGGGAGTGGAGATACGCAGTATTTT.

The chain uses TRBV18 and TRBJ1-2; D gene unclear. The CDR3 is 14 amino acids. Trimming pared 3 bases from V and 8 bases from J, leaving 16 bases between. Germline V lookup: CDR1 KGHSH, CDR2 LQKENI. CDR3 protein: CASSPPDGSGGYTF. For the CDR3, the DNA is TGTGCCAGCTCACCTCCTGACGGCTCTGGGGGCTACACCTTC.